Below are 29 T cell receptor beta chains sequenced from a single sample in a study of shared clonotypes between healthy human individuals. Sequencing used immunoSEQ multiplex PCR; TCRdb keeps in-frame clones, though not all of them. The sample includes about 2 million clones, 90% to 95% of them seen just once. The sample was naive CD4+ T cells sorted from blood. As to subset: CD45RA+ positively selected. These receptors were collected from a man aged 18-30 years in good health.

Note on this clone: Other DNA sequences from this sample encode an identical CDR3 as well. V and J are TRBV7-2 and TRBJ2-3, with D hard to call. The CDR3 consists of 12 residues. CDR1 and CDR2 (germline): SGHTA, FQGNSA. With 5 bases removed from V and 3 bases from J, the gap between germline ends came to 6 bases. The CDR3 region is CASSRLTDTQYF. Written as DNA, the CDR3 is TGTGCCAGCAGCCGCCTGACAGATACGCAGTATTTT.

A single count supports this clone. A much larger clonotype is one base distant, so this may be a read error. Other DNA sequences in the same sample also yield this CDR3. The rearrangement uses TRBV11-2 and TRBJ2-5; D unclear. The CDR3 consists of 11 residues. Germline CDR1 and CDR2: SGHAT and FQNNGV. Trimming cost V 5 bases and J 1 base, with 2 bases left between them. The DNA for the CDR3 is TGTGCCAGCAGCCTCCAAGAGACCCAGTACTTC. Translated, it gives CASSLQETQYF.

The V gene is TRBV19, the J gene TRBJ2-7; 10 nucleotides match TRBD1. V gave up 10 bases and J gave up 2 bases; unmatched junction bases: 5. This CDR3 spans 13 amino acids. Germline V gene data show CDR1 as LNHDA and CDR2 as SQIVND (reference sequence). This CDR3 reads CATPGTGAYEQYF. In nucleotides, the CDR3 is TGTGCCACCCCCGGGACAGGGGCCTACGAGCAGTACTTC.

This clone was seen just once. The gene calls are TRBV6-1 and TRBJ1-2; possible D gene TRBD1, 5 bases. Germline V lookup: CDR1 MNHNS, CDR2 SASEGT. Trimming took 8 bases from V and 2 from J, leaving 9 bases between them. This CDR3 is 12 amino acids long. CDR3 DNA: TGTGCCAGCGGACAATCCAACTATGGCTACACCTTC. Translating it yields CASGQSNYGYTF.

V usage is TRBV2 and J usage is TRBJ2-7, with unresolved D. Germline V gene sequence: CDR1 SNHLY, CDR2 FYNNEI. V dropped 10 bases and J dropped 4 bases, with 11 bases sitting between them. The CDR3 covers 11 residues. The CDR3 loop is CATRRYYEQYF. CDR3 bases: TGTGCCACTCGCCGTTATTACGAGCAGTACTTC. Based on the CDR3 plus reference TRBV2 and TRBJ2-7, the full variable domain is EPEVTQTPSHQVTQMGQEVILRCVPISNHLYFYWYRQILGQKVEFLVSFYNNEISEKSEIFDDQFSVERPDGSNFTLKIRSTKLEDSAMYFCATRRYYEQYFGPGTRLTVT.

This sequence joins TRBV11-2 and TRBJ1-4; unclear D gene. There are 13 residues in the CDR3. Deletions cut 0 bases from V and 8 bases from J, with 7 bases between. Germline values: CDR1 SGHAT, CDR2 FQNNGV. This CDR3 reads CASSLDPWEKLFF. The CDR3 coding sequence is TGTGCCAGCAGCTTAGATCCTTGGGAAAAACTGTTTTTT.

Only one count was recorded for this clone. CDR3 residues: CASSRKTSTDTQYF. CDR3 nucleotide sequence: TGTGCCAGCAGCCGAAAGACTAGCACAGATACGCAGTATTTT. This chain uses TRBV13 with TRBJ2-3; D is unclear. The CDR3 contains 14 residues. The germline CDR1 and CDR2 sequences are PRHDT and FYEKMQ (reference sequence). Trimming cost V 5 bases and J 0 bases, with 9 bases left between them.

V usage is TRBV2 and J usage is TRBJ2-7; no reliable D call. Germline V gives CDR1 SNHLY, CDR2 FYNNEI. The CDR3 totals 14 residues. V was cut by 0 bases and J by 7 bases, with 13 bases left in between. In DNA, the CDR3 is TGTGCCAGCAGTGAAGCGCGGCAAGGTCAGGAGCAGTACTTC. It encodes CASSEARQGQEQYF.

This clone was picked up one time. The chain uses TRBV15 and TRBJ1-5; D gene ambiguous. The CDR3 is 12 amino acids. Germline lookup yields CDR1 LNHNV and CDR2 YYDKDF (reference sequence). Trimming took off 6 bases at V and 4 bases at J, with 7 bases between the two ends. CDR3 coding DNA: TGTGCCACCAGTCCAGCGAATCAGCCCCAGCATTTT. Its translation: CATSPANQPQHF. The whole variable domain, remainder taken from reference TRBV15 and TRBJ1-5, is DAMVIQNPRYQVTQFGKPVTLSCSQTLNHNVMYWYQQKSSQAPKLLFHYYDKDFNNEADTPDNFQSRRPNTSFCFLDIRSPGLGDTAMYLCATSPANQPQHFGDGTRLSIL.

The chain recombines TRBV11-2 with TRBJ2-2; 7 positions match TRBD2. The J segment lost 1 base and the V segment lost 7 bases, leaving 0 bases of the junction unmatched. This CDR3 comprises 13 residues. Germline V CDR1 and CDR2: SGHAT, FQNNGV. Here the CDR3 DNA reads TGTGCCAGCACTAGCGGGAACACCGGGGAGCTGTTTTTT. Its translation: CASTSGNTGELFF.

CDR3: CASSTQGTYNSPLHF. Written as DNA, the CDR3 is TGTGCCAGTAGTACACAGGGGACGTATAATTCACCCCTCCACTTT. V gene TRBV19 combines with J gene TRBJ1-6; TRBD1 matches 7 bases. Trimming cost V 4 bases and J 4 bases; bases outside gene matches: 4. This CDR3 spans 15 amino acids. The germline V gene encodes CDR1 LNHDA and CDR2 SQIVND (reference sequence). The full variable domain, rest sourced from reference TRBV19 and TRBJ1-6, is DGGITQSPKYLFRKEGQNVTLSCEQNLNHDAMYWYRQDPGQGLRLIYYSQIVNDFQKGDIAEGYSVSREKKESFPLTVTSAQKNPTAFYLCASSTQGTYNSPLHFGNGTRLTVT.

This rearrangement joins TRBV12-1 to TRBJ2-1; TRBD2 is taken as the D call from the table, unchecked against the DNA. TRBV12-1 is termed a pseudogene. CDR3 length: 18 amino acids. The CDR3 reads CASSFDERERSSYNEQFF. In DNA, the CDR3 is TGTGCCAGCAGCTTTGATGAGCGGGAGAGGAGCTCCTACAATGAGCAGTTCTTC.

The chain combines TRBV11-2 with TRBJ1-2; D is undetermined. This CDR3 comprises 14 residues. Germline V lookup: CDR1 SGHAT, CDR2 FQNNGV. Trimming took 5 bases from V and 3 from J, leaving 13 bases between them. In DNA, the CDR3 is TGTGCCAGCAGCCCCGGGGAACCATACTATGGCTACACCTTC. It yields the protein CASSPGEPYYGYTF.

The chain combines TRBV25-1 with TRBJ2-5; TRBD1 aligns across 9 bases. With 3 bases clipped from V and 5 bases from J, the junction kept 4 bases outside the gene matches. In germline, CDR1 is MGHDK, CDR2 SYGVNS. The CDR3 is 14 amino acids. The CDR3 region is CASSEDRGGETQYF. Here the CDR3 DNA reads TGTGCCAGCAGTGAGGACAGGGGTGGGGAGACCCAGTACTTC.

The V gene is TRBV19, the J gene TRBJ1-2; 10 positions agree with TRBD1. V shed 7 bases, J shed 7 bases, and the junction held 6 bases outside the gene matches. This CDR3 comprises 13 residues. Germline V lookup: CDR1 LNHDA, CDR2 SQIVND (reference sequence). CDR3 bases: TGTGCCAGTAAAGGGGACAGGGGCTTTGGCTACACCTTC. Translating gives CASKGDRGFGYTF.

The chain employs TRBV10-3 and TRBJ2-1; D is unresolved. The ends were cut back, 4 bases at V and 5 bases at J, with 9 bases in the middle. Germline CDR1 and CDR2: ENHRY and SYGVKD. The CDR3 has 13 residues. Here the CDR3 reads CAISGGFDNEQFF. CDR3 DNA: TGTGCCATCAGTGGGGGATTCGACAATGAGCAGTTCTTC.

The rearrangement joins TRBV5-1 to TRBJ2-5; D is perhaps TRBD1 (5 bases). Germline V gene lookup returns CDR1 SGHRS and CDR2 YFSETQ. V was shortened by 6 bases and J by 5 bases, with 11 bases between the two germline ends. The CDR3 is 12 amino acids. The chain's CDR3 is CASKSGAETQYF. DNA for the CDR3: TGCGCCAGCAAAAGTGGGGCGGAGACCCAGTACTTC.

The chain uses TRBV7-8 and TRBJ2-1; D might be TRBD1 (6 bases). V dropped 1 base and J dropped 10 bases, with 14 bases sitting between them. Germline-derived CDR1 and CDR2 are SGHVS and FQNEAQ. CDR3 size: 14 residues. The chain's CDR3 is CASSLGGQKPEQFF. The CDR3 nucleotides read TGTGCCAGCAGCTTAGGAGGACAGAAACCCGAGCAGTTCTTC.

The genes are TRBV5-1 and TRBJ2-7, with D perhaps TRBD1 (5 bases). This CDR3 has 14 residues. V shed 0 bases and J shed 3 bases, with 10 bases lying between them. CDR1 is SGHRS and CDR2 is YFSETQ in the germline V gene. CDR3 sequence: CASSLGQSVYEQYF. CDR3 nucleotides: TGCGCCAGCAGCTTGGGACAGTCCGTCTACGAGCAGTACTTC.

CDR3 amino acids: CASSIDGGENQPQHF. The DNA of the CDR3 is TGTGCCAGTAGTATAGATGGGGGGGAAAATCAGCCCCAGCATTTT. This chain connects TRBV19 to TRBJ1-5; the D gene is possibly TRBD1 (5 bases). The V gene's germline CDR1 is LNHDA and CDR2 SQIVND (reference sequence). Trimming cost V 0 bases and J 4 bases, with 10 bases left between them. There are 15 residues in the CDR3.

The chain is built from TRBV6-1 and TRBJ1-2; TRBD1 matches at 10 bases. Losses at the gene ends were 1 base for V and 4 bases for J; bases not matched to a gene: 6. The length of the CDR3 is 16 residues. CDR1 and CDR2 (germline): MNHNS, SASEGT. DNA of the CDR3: TGTGCCAGCAGTGAAGAGACAGGGGGCTACAGCTATGGCTACACCTTC. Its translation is CASSEETGGYSYGYTF.

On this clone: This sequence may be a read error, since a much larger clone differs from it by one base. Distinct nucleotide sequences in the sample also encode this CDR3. The chain's CDR3 is CASSEGPASSYEQYF. The DNA for the CDR3 is TGTGCCAGCAGTGAGGGCCCGGCAAGCTCCTACGAGCAATACTTC. This sequence joins TRBV25-1 and TRBJ2-7; no firm D call. Germline CDR1 is MGHDK and CDR2 is SYGVNS. CDR3 size: 15 residues.

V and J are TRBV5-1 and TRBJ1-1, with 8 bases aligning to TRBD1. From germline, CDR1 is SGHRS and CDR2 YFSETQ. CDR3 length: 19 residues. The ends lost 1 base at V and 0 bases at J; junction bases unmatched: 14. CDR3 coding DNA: TGCGCCAGCAGCTTGAGGGGACAGGCCGGGCTTGGTGTGAACACTGAAGCTTTCTTT. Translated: CASSLRGQAGLGVNTEAFF.

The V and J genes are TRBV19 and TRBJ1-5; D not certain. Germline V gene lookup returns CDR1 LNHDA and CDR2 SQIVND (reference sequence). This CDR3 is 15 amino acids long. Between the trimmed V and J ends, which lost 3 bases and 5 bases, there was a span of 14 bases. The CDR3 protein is CASSIEGGKYQPQHF. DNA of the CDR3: TGTGCCAGTAGTATCGAGGGTGGGAAATATCAGCCCCAGCATTTT.

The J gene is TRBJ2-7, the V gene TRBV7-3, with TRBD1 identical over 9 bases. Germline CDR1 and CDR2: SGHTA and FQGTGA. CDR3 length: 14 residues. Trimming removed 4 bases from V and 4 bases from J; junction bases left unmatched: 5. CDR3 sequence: CASSSGTGPYEQYF. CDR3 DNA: TGTGCCAGCAGCTCCGGGACAGGGCCATACGAGCAGTACTTC. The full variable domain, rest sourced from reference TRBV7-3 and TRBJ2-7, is GAGVSQTPSNKVTEKGKYVELRCDPISGHTALYWYRQSLGQGPEFLIYFQGTGAADDSGLPNDRFFAVRPEGSVSTLKIQRTERGDSAVYLCASSSGTGPYEQYFGPGTRLTVT.

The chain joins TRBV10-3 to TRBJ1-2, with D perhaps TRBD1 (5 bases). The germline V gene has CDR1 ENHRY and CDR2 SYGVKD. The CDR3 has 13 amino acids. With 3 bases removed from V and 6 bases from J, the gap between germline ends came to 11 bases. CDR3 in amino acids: CAISDHGGNGYTF. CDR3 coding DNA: TGTGCCATCAGTGACCACGGGGGTAATGGCTACACCTTC.

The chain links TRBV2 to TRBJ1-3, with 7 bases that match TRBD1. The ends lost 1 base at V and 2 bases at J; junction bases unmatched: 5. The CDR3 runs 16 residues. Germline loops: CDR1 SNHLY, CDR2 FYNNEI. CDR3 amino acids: CASSEEGGRTGNTIYF. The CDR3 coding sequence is TGTGCCAGCAGTGAAGAAGGGGGCCGAACTGGAAACACCATATATTTT.

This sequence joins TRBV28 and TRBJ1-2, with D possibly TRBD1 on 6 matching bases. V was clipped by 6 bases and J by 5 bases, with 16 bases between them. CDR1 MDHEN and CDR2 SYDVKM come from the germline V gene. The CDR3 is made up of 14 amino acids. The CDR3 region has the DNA TGTGCCAGCAGGTCCGGGGGCGTAAGGTATGGCTACACCTTC. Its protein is CASRSGGVRYGYTF.

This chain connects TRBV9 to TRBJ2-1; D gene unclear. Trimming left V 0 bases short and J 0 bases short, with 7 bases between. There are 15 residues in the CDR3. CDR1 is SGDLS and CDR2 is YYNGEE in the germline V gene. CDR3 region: CASSVGSSSYNEQFF. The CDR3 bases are TGTGCCAGCAGCGTAGGTAGTAGCTCCTACAATGAGCAGTTCTTC.